One sample yielded the 13 T cell receptor beta chains listed below, sequenced in a study of blood T cell repertoires in COVID-19 (TCRdb year 2020). The library was produced with the immunoSEQ multiplex PCR assay. TCRdb limited this immuneACCESS table to in-frame rearrangements with V and J called. A share of clones is missing; checked studies link under half to unresolved V genes, and the rest is unexplained. This sample is represented by hundreds of thousands of clones; nearly 90% of them were singletons. The ten largest clonotypes hold 3% to 3.5% of the sample. The sample consisted of peripheral blood. The receptors shown here come from a man aged 18 to 30 with active or convalescent COVID-19.

The chain carries TRBV5-6 and TRBJ1-2; D uncertain. The length of the CDR3 is 14 residues. CDR1 SGHDT and CDR2 YYEEEE come from the germline V gene. Between the trimmed V and J ends, which lost 0 bases and 6 bases, there was a span of 12 bases. Here the CDR3 DNA reads TGTGCCAGCAGCTTGGTATCCGAGGCGGATGGCTACACCTTC. It encodes CASSLVSEADGYTF.

This chain uses TRBV9 with TRBJ1-5, with D unresolved. The CDR3 loop spans 15 amino acids. The V end lost 0 bases, the J end lost 3 bases, and 10 bases lay between the germline ends. CDR1 SGDLS and CDR2 YYNGEE come from the germline V gene. The CDR3 sequence is CASSVGADNNQPQHF. In nucleotides, the CDR3 is TGTGCCAGCAGCGTAGGGGCCGACAACAATCAGCCCCAGCATTTT. Supplemented by reference TRBV9 and TRBJ1-5, the full variable domain reads DSGVTQTPKHLITATGQRVTLRCSPRSGDLSVYWYQQSLDQGLQFLIQYYNGEERAKGNILERFSAQQFPDLHSELNLSSLELGDSALYFCASSVGADNNQPQHFGDGTRLSIL.

The V call is TRBV3-1 (or the pseudogene TRBV3-2), the J call TRBJ2-1, with a possible D match to TRBD2 (5 bases). The CDR3 sequence is 19 residues long. In germline, CDR1 is LGHDT, CDR2 YNNKEL (reference sequence). V lost 0 bases and J lost 0, with 18 bases in between. The CDR3 sequence: CASSQEDNSVRSSYNEQFF. The CDR3 DNA sequence: TGTGCCAGCAGCCAAGAGGATAATAGCGTAAGGAGCTCCTACAATGAGCAGTTCTTC.

In this sample, this clone turned up a few times. The CDR3 region has the DNA TGTGCCTGGAGTGTAGGGGGCTGGTACACTGAAGCTTTCTTT. Translating gives CAWSVGGWYTEAFF. The rearrangement uses TRBV30 and TRBJ1-1; 7 positions agree with TRBD1. This CDR3 spans 14 amino acids. Trimming took 0 bases from V and 3 from J; bases not matched to a gene: 4. Germline CDR1 is GTSNPN and CDR2 is SVGIG (reference sequence).

The chain couples TRBV6-2 or TRBV6-3 to TRBJ2-7; 8 positions match TRBD2. Germline V gene data show CDR1 as MNHEY and CDR2 as SVGEGT. This CDR3 spans 15 amino acids. The junction had 7 bases not matched to a gene; V was cut back by 3 bases and J by 3 bases. The CDR3 sequence: CASSYLGLELYEQYF. CDR3 DNA: TGTGCCAGCAGTTATCTGGGACTAGAACTCTACGAGCAGTACTTC.

This clone has a single count. The chain uses TRBV29-1 and TRBJ1-5; 7 nucleotides match TRBD1. The CDR3 contains 13 residues. V shed 5 bases, J shed 6 bases, and the junction held 7 bases outside the gene matches. Germline V lookup: CDR1 SQVTM, CDR2 ANQGSEA. The CDR3 DNA follows: TGCAGCGTTCGCACAGGGGTGGGTCAGCCCCAGCATTTT. It translates to CSVRTGVGQPQHF.

The V gene is TRBV5-1, the J gene TRBJ2-3; D is unclear. The germline V gene has CDR1 SGHRS and CDR2 YFSETQ. CDR3 length: 14 amino acids. V shed 3 bases and J shed 2 bases, with 10 bases lying between them. The CDR3 loop is CASSYEQDTDTQYF. The CDR3 coding sequence is TGCGCCAGCAGCTACGAACAAGACACAGATACGCAGTATTTT.

J is TRBJ2-1 and V is TRBV28; 13 nucleotides align to TRBD2. V trimming: 5 bases; J trimming: 7 bases; junction bases outside the gene matches: 8. The CDR3 is 16 amino acids. Germline CDR1 and CDR2: MDHEN and SYDVKM. CDR3: CASSLETSGRSNEQFF. CDR3 coding DNA: TGTGCCAGCAGTCTCGAGACTAGCGGGAGGTCGAATGAGCAGTTCTTC. The entire variable domain, with the rest obtained from reference TRBV28 and TRBJ2-1, is as follows: DVKVTQSSRYLVKRTGEKVFLECVQDMDHENMFWYRQDPGLGLRLIYFSYDVKMKEKGDIPEGYSVSREKKERFSLILESASTNQTSMYLCASSLETSGRSNEQFFGPGTRLTVL.

This chain joins TRBV7-3 and TRBJ2-7; D is unclear. The germline V and J ends were trimmed by 5 bases and 1 base, with 15 bases remaining between them. Germline V gives CDR1 SGHTA, CDR2 FQGTGA. The CDR3 sequence is 15 residues long. The CDR3 coding sequence is TGTGCCAGCAGCCGCGACCCGACTGTTTCCTACGAGCAGTACTTC. Translating it yields CASSRDPTVSYEQYF.

The chain uses TRBV19 and TRBJ2-2, with D uncertain. V lost 0 bases and J 0 bases, leaving 8 bases between the germline ends. Germline assignment: CDR1 LNHDA and CDR2 SQIVND (reference sequence). CDR3 length: 16 residues. CDR3 nucleotides: TGTGCCAGTAGTATAGAGGCAGGCGCGAACACCGGGGAGCTGTTTTTT. This gives the protein CASSIEAGANTGELFF.

V usage is TRBV7-9 and J usage is TRBJ2-1; 13 bases are a match to TRBD2. The germline CDR1 and CDR2 sequences are SEHNR and FQNEAQ (reference sequence). With V trimmed by 5 bases and J by 5 bases, 3 bases remained unmatched. The CDR3 totals 15 residues. CDR3 sequence reads: CASSPGTSGDNEQFF. CDR3 coding DNA: TGTGCCAGCAGCCCTGGGACTAGCGGGGACAATGAGCAGTTCTTC.

The genes are TRBV10-3 and TRBJ1-5, with 8 positions matching TRBD1. The germline V gene has CDR1 ENHRY and CDR2 SYGVKD. CDR3 length: 14 amino acids. J lost 7 bases, V lost 4 bases, and 6 bases had no gene match. As DNA, the CDR3 is TGTGCCATCAGTGGAGGGACAGGAAAGCAGCCCCAGCATTTT. This codes for CAISGGTGKQPQHF.

The chain combines TRBV12-5 with TRBJ2-1, with 8 bases that match TRBD2. The CDR3 has 15 amino acids. Germline-derived CDR1 and CDR2 are LGHNT and FRNRAP. After removal of 0 bases from V and 7 bases from J, the junction contained 5 bases not matched to a gene. CDR3 nucleotide sequence: TGTGCTAGTGGTTTGGTACTAGCGGCGGGGAATGAGCAGTTCTTC. Protein product: CASGLVLAAGNEQFF.